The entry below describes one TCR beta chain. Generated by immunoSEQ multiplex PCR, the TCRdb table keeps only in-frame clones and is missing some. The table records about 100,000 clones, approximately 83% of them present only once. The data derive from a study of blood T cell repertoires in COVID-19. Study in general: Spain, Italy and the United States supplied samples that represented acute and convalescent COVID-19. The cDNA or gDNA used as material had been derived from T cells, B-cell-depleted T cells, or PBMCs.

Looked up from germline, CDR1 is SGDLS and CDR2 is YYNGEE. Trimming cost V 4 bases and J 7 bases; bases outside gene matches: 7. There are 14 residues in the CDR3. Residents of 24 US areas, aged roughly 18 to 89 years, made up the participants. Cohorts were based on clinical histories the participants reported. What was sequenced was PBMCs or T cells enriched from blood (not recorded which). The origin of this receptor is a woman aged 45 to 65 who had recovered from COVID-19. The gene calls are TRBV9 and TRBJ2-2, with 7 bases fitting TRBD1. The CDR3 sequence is CASSMGQTHGELFF. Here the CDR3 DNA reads TGTGCCAGCAGCATGGGACAGACTCACGGGGAGCTGTTTTTT.